This T cell receptor (beta chain) was recorded in a study of T-cell memory formation after mild COVID-19. TCRdb re-derived calls from the 5' RACE reads in MiXCR, one entry per CDR3 protein. Here the sample spans 210,000 or so distinct CDR3 sequences, roughly 18% being singletons. Germline values: CDR1 DFQATT, CDR2 SNEGSKA (reference sequence). This CDR3 region has 16 residues. J lost 5 bases, V lost 5 bases, and 14 bases had no gene match. What was sequenced was PBMCs or a T cell subset sorted from them (not recorded which). The V gene is TRBV20-1, the J gene TRBJ1-1; 10 nucleotides line up with TRBD1. This TCR was recovered from an adult woman who had mild COVID-19 (a few samples of this study predate the infection). Cell type and time point are not known. The CDR3 protein is CSASPRDRGVSTEAFF. For the CDR3, the DNA is TGCAGTGCTTCCCCCCGGGACAGGGGTGTTAGTACTGAAGCTTTCTTT.